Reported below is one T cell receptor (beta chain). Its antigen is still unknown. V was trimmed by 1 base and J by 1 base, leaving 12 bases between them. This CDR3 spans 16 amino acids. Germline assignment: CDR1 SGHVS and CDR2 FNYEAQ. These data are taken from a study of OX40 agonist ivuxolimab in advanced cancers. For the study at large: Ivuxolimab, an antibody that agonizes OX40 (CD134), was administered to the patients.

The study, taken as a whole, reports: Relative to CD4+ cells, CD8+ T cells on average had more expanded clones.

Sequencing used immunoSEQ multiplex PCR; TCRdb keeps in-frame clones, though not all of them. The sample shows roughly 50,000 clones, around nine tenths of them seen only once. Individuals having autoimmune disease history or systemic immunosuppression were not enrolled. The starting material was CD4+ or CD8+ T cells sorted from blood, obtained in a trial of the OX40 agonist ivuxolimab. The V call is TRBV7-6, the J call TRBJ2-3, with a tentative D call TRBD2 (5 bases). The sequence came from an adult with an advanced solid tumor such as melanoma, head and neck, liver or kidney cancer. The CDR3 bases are TGTGCCAGCAGCTTAGAGATCACGCGGGGCACAGATACGCAGTATTTT. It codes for CASSLEITRGTDTQYF.